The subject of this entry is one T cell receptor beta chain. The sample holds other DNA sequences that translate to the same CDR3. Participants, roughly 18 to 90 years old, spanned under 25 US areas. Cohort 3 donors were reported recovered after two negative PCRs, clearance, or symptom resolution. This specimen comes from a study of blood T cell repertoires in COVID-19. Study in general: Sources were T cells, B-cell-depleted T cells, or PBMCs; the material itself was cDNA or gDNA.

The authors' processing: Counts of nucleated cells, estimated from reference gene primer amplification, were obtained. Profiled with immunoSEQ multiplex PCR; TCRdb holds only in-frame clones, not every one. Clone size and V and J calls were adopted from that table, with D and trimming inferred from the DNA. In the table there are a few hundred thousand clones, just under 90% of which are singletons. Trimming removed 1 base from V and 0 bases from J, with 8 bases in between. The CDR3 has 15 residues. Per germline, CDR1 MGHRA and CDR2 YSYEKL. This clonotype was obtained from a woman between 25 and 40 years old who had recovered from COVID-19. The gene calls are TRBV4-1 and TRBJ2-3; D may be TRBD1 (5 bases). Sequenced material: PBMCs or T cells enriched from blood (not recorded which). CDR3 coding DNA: TGCGCCAGCAGCCAAGGGACACCTAGCACAGATACGCAGTATTTT. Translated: CASSQGTPSTDTQYF.